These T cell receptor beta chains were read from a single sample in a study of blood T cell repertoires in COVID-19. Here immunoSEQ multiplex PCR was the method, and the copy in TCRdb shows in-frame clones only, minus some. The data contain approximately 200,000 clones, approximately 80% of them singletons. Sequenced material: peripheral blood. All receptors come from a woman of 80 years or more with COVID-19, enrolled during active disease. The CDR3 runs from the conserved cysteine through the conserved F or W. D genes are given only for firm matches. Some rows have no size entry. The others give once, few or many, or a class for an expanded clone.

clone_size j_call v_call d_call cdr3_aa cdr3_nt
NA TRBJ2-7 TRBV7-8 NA CASCQGIQYEQYF TGTGCCAGCTGCCAGGGGATACAATACGAGCAGTACTTC
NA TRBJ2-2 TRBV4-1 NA CASRPSEYVGAGELFF TGCGCCAGCAGACCAAGCGAGTATGTGGGAGCCGGGGAGCTGTTTTTT
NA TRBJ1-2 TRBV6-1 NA CASSEFRGSGGYTF TGTGCCAGCAGTGAATTTAGAGGAAGTGGAGGCTACACCTTC
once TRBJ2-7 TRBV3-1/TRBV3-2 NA CASRRGVEGEQYF TGTGCCAGCAGGAGGGGCGTGGAGGGGGAGCAGTACTTC
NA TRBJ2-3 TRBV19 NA CASSKASSTDTQYF TGTGCCAGTAGTAAAGCGTCTAGCACAGATACGCAGTATTTT
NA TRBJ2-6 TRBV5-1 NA CASSSGYSGANVLTF TGCGCCAGCAGCTCCGGGTACTCTGGGGCCAACGTCCTGACTTTC
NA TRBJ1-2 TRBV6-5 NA CASSYSRSYGYTF TGTGCCAGCAGTTACTCGAGGAGCTATGGCTACACCTTC
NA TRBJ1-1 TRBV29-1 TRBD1 CSVALGTGNTEAFF TGCAGCGTGGCATTGGGGACAGGGAACACTGAAGCTTTCTTT
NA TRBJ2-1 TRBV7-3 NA CASSLSSGGLGYEQFF TGTGCCAGCAGCTTAAGTAGTGGGGGCTTGGGGTATGAGCAGTTCTTC
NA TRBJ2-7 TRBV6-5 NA CASRGGGYEQYF TGTGCCAGCAGAGGGGGGGGGTACGAGCAGTACTTC
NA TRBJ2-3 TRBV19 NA CASSPTGGDTQYF TGTGCCAGTAGCCCCACCGGCGGAGATACGCAGTATTTT
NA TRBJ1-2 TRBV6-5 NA CASRQGQINYGYTF TGTGCCAGCAGACAGGGCCAAATCAACTATGGCTACACCTTC
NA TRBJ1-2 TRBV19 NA CASSIGQTFYGYTF TGTGCCAGTAGTATCGGACAGACATTTTATGGCTACACCTTC
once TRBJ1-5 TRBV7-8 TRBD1 CASSRDRLNQPQHF TGTGCCAGCAGCCGGGACAGATTAAATCAGCCCCAGCATTTT
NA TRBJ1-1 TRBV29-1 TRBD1 CSSDRDRGSTEAFF TGCAGCTCAGATCGGGACAGGGGCTCCACTGAAGCTTTCTTT
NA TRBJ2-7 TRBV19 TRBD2 CASRPGLAGGSSEQYF TGTGCCAGTAGACCGGGACTAGCGGGGGGGTCGAGTGAGCAGTACTTC
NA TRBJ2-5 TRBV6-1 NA CASSEATVGETQYF TGTGCCAGCAGTGAAGCGACAGTTGGGGAGACCCAGTACTTC
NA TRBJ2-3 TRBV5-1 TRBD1 CASSFVPAGQGGDTQYF TGCGCCAGCAGCTTTGTTCCCGCGGGACAGGGGGGAGATACGCAGTATTTT
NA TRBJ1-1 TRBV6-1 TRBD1 CASSERTGISNTEAFF TGTGCCAGCAGTGAGAGGACAGGGATTTCGAACACTGAAGCTTTCTTT
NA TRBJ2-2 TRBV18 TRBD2 CASSPSGAADGELFF TGTGCCAGCTCACCGAGCGGGGCGGCTGACGGGGAGCTGTTTTTT
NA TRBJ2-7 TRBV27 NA CASSFRSEQYF TGTGCCAGCAGTTTCCGCAGCGAGCAGTACTTC
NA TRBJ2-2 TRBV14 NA CASSPRGGGELFF TGTGCCAGCAGCCCACGAGGGGGCGGGGAGCTGTTTTTT
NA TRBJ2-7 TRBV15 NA CATSHWDFSDEQYF TGTGCCACCAGCCACTGGGACTTTAGTGACGAGCAGTACTTC
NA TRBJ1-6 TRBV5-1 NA CASSSGSSLHF TGCGCCAGCAGCTCCGGGTCTAGCCTCCACTTT
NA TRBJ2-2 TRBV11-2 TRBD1 CASSGQGAGGELFF TGTGCCAGCAGCGGACAGGGGGCCGGCGGGGAGCTGTTTTTT
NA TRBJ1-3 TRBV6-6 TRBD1 CASSYSRGQRNTIYF TGTGCCAGCAGTTACTCGAGGGGGCAGCGAAACACCATATATTTT
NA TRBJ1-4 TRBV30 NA CAWGRQEANEKLFF TGTGCCTGGGGTCGACAGGAGGCGAATGAAAAACTGTTTTTT
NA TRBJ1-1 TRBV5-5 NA CASSLLGGRDAEAFF TGTGCCAGCAGCTTGCTGGGGGGGCGCGACGCTGAAGCTTTCTTT
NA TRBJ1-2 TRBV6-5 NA CASSRGGGYTF TGTGCCAGCTCCAGGGGAGGGGGCTACACCTTC
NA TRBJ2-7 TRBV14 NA CASSEGWRRQYF TGTGCCAGCAGCGAAGGGTGGAGACGACAGTACTTC
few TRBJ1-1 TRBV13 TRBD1 CASSPYRDRGESMNTEAFF TGTGCCAGCAGCCCCTACCGGGACAGGGGTGAGTCCATGAACACTGAAGCTTTCTTT
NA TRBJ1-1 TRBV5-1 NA CASSLARPGDTEAFF TGCGCCAGCAGCTTGGCCAGGCCTGGTGACACTGAAGCTTTCTTT
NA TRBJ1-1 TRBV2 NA CASSEAARVTEAFF TGTGCCAGCAGTGAAGCTGCGCGGGTCACTGAAGCTTTCTTT